This T cell receptor (beta chain) originates from a study of vaccination effects on CD4 cells after COVID-19. At the level of the study: Two convalescent patients were sampled 16 days and one week before vaccination. Study conclusions and caveats: By a late point after vaccination, infection- and vaccine-induced clones had shrunk markedly through clonal contraction.

Per the germline V gene, CDR1 is SNHLY and CDR2 is FYNNEI. The CDR3 extends over 13 amino acids. Trimming left V 7 bases short and J 3 bases short, with 10 bases between. Comment on this clone: Its cognate antigen is unknown.

This table comes from immunoSEQ multiplex PCR, and its TCRdb copy is limited to in-frame clones, with some not included. The sample lists 70,000 or so clones, under 85% seen once, with 5% to 6% in the top ten. With the ViraFEST assay, the study expanded antigen-specific CD4+ T cells using viral peptide pools, then sequenced them. Culturing for 10 to 11 days preceded CD4+ T cell isolation. From March to December 2020, the person had a SARS-CoV-2 infection that was confirmed by PCR. The TCR comes from a human donor who had a prior SARS-CoV-2 infection. The sequencing here drew on CD4+ T cells from PBMCs cultured with HIV peptides, taken before COVID-19 vaccination. Subset given: HIV-1 Nef peptide pool negative control/reference culture. The genes are TRBV2 and TRBJ2-1, with D perhaps matching TRBD1 (6 bases). CDR3 in DNA: TGTGCCAGCACGAAGGGGGTCTACAATGAGCAGTTCTTC. Its translation: CASTKGVYNEQFF.